One sample yielded the 28 T cell receptor beta chains listed below, sequenced in a study of OX40 agonist ivuxolimab in advanced cancers. Profiled with immunoSEQ multiplex PCR; TCRdb holds only in-frame clones, not every one. Of tens of thousands of clones in the sample, roughly 91% were seen once. This specimen was CD4+ or CD8+ T cells sorted from blood, taken in a trial of the OX40 agonist ivuxolimab. These receptor sequences come from an adult with an advanced solid tumor such as melanoma, head and neck, liver or kidney cancer.

The J gene is TRBJ1-4, the V gene TRBV27, with 8 positions matching TRBD1. The V gene's germline CDR1 is MNHEY and CDR2 SMNVEV (reference sequence). The CDR3 sequence is 14 residues long. V lost 6 bases, J lost 8 bases, and 8 bases stayed unmatched. CDR3: CASSRDRGGEKLFF. DNA of the CDR3: TGTGCCAGCAGCCGAGACAGGGGTGGGGAAAAACTGTTTTTT.

The chain has TRBV7-6 and TRBJ2-3; tentative D call: TRBD2 (7 bases). The CDR3 is 15 residues long. The germline V gene has CDR1 SGHVS and CDR2 FNYEAQ. Trimming left V 4 bases short and J 0 bases short, with 11 bases between. CDR3 bases: TGTGCCAGCAGCTCTCCGGGGGGCAGCACAGATACGCAGTATTTT. It is translated as CASSSPGGSTDTQYF.

This chain joins TRBV10-3 and TRBJ2-3; D is unresolved. Trimming stripped 7 bases from V and 2 bases from J, with 7 bases between. The CDR3 is 12 amino acids. In germline, CDR1 is ENHRY, CDR2 SYGVKD. The CDR3 sequence: CAIMGITDTQYF. The CDR3 DNA reads as TGTGCCATCATGGGGATCACAGATACGCAGTATTTT.

V and J are TRBV11-3 and TRBJ2-7, with 9 nucleotides matching TRBD2. The CDR3 sequence is 14 residues long. The germline CDR1 and CDR2 sequences are SGHNT and YENEEA. The ends lost 5 bases at V and 2 bases at J; junction bases unmatched: 4. The CDR3 region is CASSPRTSAYEQYF. CDR3 sequence (DNA): TGTGCCAGCAGCCCCCGGACTAGCGCCTACGAGCAGTACTTC.

The chain links TRBV4-2 to TRBJ2-5; D is ambiguous. CDR1 LGHNA and CDR2 YNFKEQ come from the germline V gene. The V end was cut by 2 bases, the J end by 2 bases, with 6 bases between. The CDR3 has 13 amino acids. The CDR3: CASSQPPQETQYF. In DNA, the CDR3 is TGTGCCAGCAGCCAACCCCCTCAAGAGACCCAGTACTTC.

The chain uses TRBV2 and TRBJ1-1; tentatively, D is TRBD1 (6 bases). The germline CDR1 and CDR2 sequences are SNHLY and FYNNEI. The CDR3 runs 14 residues. The V end was cut by 7 bases, the J end by 5 bases, with 17 bases between. The DNA for the CDR3 is TGTGCCAGCAACTCACAGGGATTTACGACTGAAGCTTTCTTT. Translating gives CASNSQGFTTEAFF.

V gene TRBV25-1 combines with J gene TRBJ2-1; D gene unclear. CDR3 size: 14 residues. Trimming took 1 base from V and 6 from J, leaving 10 bases between them. The V gene's germline CDR1 is MGHDK and CDR2 SYGVNS. Written as DNA, the CDR3 is TGTGCCAGCAGTGAATTTCAAACTTTCAATGAGCAGTTCTTC. Residues: CASSEFQTFNEQFF.

The chain couples TRBV9 to TRBJ2-3; TRBD2 matches at 9 bases. CDR1 and CDR2 from the germline V gene are SGDLS and YYNGEE. V lost 0 bases, J lost 1 base, and 9 bases stayed unmatched. The CDR3 is made up of 18 amino acids. The CDR3: CASSVGAGGPSGTDTQYF. Written as DNA, the CDR3 is TGTGCCAGCAGCGTAGGGGCGGGAGGGCCCTCGGGCACAGATACGCAGTATTTT. The whole variable domain, filled in from reference TRBV9 and TRBJ2-3, reads DSGVTQTPKHLITATGQRVTLRCSPRSGDLSVYWYQQSLDQGLQFLIQYYNGEERAKGNILERFSAQQFPDLHSELNLSSLELGDSALYFCASSVGAGGPSGTDTQYFGPGTRLTVL.

The sample holds one count of this clone. The chain combines TRBV2 with TRBJ2-3; D ambiguous. Trimming removed 4 bases at V and 6 bases at J, with 8 bases between. Germline CDR1 SNHLY, CDR2 FYNNEI. This CDR3 has 12 residues. The CDR3 loop reads CASSVTRDTQYF. CDR3 nucleotide sequence: TGTGCCAGCAGTGTGACTCGGGATACGCAGTATTTT.

This clone was recorded once. The sample carries other DNA sequences with the same CDR3. The chain employs TRBV18 and TRBJ1-1; tentatively, D is TRBD1 (5 bases). V gave up 4 bases and J gave up 1 base, with 7 bases separating them. The CDR3 is 13 residues long. Germline assignment: CDR1 KGHSH and CDR2 LQKENI. In DNA, the CDR3 is TGTGCCAGCTCACAGGGGCAGAACACTGAAGCTTTCTTT. The encoded protein is CASSQGQNTEAFF. The whole variable domain, filled in from reference TRBV18 and TRBJ1-1, reads NAGVMQNPRHLVRRRGQEARLRCSPMKGHSHVYWYRQLPEEGLKFMVYLQKENIIDESGMPKERFSAEFPKEGPSILRIQQVVRGDSAAYFCASSQGQNTEAFFGQGTRLTVV.

This rearrangement joins TRBV11-2 to TRBJ1-3, with 7 nucleotides matching TRBD1. Germline trimming cut 5 bases from V and 5 bases from J; bases unmatched to any gene: 15. Germline V gene sequence: CDR1 SGHAT, CDR2 FQNNGV. CDR3 length: 17 residues. The CDR3 DNA reads TGTGCCAGCAGCCCGTATCGACAGGGAATGATCCGAAACACCATATATTTT. As protein: CASSPYRQGMIRNTIYF. Filled out from reference TRBV11-2 and TRBJ1-3, the complete variable domain reads EAGVAQSPRYKIIEKRQSVAFWCNPISGHATLYWYQQILGQGPKLLIQFQNNGVVDDSQLPKDRFSAERLKGVDSTLKIQPAKLEDSAVYLCASSPYRQGMIRNTIYFGEGSWLTVV.

V gene TRBV11-3 combines with J gene TRBJ1-1; tentative D call: TRBD1 (6 bases). V was clipped by 0 bases and J by 3 bases, with 8 bases between them. The V gene's germline CDR1 is SGHNT and CDR2 YENEEA. This CDR3 comprises 14 residues. CDR3 DNA sequence: TGTGCCAGCAGCTTAGAATCAGGGGACACTGAAGCTTTCTTT. This translates into CASSLESGDTEAFF.

This CDR3 reads CASSLETAGTSYGYTF. The CDR3, as DNA: TGCGCCAGCAGCTTGGAGACGGCAGGGACTTCCTATGGCTACACCTTC. The V and J genes are TRBV5-1 and TRBJ1-2, with D perhaps TRBD1 (5 bases). Germline V gene lookup returns CDR1 SGHRS and CDR2 YFSETQ. V was cut by 0 bases and J by 4 bases, with 16 bases left in between. This CDR3 is built from 16 residues.

The rearrangement uses TRBV21-1 and TRBJ1-1. TRBV21-1 is designated a pseudogene. This CDR3 has 16 amino acids. The CDR3 here is CASAPRGGVLNTEAFF. The CDR3 DNA sequence: TGTGCCTCAGCCCCTCGGGGGGGGGTCTTGAACACTGAAGCTTTCTTT.

The genes are TRBV7-9 and TRBJ2-1, with 9 bases aligning to TRBD2. From germline, CDR1 is SEHNR and CDR2 FQNEAQ (reference sequence). The trim removed 7 bases at V and 7 bases at J, leaving 20 bases unmatched. The CDR3 loop spans 18 amino acids. The CDR3 region is CASTLRGSGGLLKNEQFF. The CDR3 DNA reads TGTGCCAGCACCCTCAGGGGGAGCGGGGGGCTCCTTAAGAATGAGCAGTTCTTC.

The chain carries TRBV5-1 and TRBJ1-1; 12 positions agree with TRBD1. V was pared by 6 bases and J by 4 bases, with 7 bases of the junction left unmatched. Germline CDR1 SGHRS, CDR2 YFSETQ. There are 15 residues in the CDR3. CDR3 sequence (DNA): TGCGCCAGCACTACGGGACAGGGGGCAGTCACTGAAGCTTTCTTT. Translating it yields CASTTGQGAVTEAFF.

This chain joins TRBV27 and TRBJ1-1; tentatively, D is TRBD1 (6 bases). V was clipped by 6 bases and J by 1 base, with 9 bases between them. Germline V gene data show CDR1 as MNHEY and CDR2 as SMNVEV (reference sequence). CDR3 length: 13 residues. The CDR3 sequence: CASSVQGNTEAFF. The CDR3 DNA sequence: TGTGCCAGCAGCGTACAGGGGAACACTGAAGCTTTCTTT.

This chain joins TRBV11-2 and TRBJ1-3, with D unresolved. This CDR3 contains 15 residues. The V end lost 1 base, the J end lost 0 bases, and 7 bases lay between the germline ends. Germline V CDR1 and CDR2: SGHAT, FQNNGV. CDR3 sequence (DNA): TGTGCCAGCAGCTTAGGGGGTTACTCTGGAAACACCATATATTTT. This translates into CASSLGGYSGNTIYF.

V and J are TRBV18 and TRBJ2-3, with D hard to call. Trimming took 2 bases from V and 5 from J, leaving 8 bases between them. CDR3 length equals 13 residues. From germline, CDR1 is KGHSH and CDR2 LQKENI. The CDR3 loop is CASSPTHGDTQYF. The CDR3 nucleotides are TGTGCCAGCTCACCAACGCATGGAGATACGCAGTATTTT.

The rearrangement links TRBV19 to TRBJ1-3; D remains unclear. CDR1 LNHDA and CDR2 SQIVND come from the germline V gene (reference sequence). Trimming took off 1 base at V and 0 bases at J, with 7 bases between the two ends. CDR3 size: 15 residues. The CDR3 DNA follows: TGTGCCAGTAGTATAGGGATTTCCTCTGGAAACACCATATATTTT. This encodes CASSIGISSGNTIYF.

The chain has TRBV5-4 and TRBJ2-1; D may be TRBD2 (7 bases). Germline V gene data show CDR1 as SGHNT and CDR2 as YYREEE (reference sequence). Trimming removed 0 bases from V and 4 bases from J, with 11 bases in between. CDR3 length: 15 residues. This CDR3 reads CASSLGGGRYNEQFF. CDR3 bases: TGTGCCAGCAGCTTGGGGGGGGGCCGGTACAATGAGCAGTTCTTC.

This rearrangement joins TRBV28 to TRBJ1-2, with D unresolved. The CDR3 length is 14 residues. Germline CDR1 is MDHEN and CDR2 is SYDVKM. The V and J ends lost 2 bases and 5 bases respectively, with 12 bases between them. CDR3 sequence: CASSLTASVYGYTF. DNA for the CDR3: TGTGCCAGCAGTTTAACGGCTTCGGTATATGGCTACACCTTC.

The chain is built from TRBV11-3 and TRBJ1-2; 11 positions agree with TRBD1. V lost 0 bases, J lost 4 bases, and 4 bases stayed unmatched. Germline lookup yields CDR1 SGHNT and CDR2 YENEEA. The CDR3 contains 16 residues. CDR3 amino acids: CASSLERTGGTYGYTF. The CDR3 DNA reads as TGTGCCAGCAGCTTAGAGCGGACAGGGGGCACCTATGGCTACACCTTC.

The chain combines TRBV28 with TRBJ1-1; D perhaps matches TRBD1 (6 bases). V lost 6 bases and J 1 base, leaving 9 bases between the germline ends. In germline, CDR1 is MDHEN, CDR2 SYDVKM. The CDR3 length is 13 residues. The CDR3 is CASRRGGNTEAFF. The CDR3 DNA follows: TGTGCCAGCAGAAGGGGGGGGAACACTGAAGCTTTCTTT.

The chain is built from TRBV6-5 and TRBJ2-2; D perhaps matches TRBD1 (6 bases). Trimming removed 6 bases at V and 4 bases at J, with 12 bases between. This CDR3 has 14 amino acids. Germline V gene sequence: CDR1 MNHEY, CDR2 SVGAGI. Written as DNA, the CDR3 is TGTGCCAGCAGCCCCCAACAGGGCACCGGGGAGCTGTTTTTT. It encodes CASSPQQGTGELFF.

V gene TRBV5-5 combines with J gene TRBJ1-5; weak D call: TRBD1 (6 bases). With 0 bases removed from V and 5 bases from J, the gap between germline ends came to 12 bases. Germline lookup yields CDR1 SGHKS and CDR2 YYEKEE (reference sequence). The CDR3 extends over 15 amino acids. CDR3 amino acids: CASSLAPRGDQPQHF. In DNA form, the CDR3 reads TGTGCCAGCAGCTTGGCCCCCAGGGGAGATCAGCCCCAGCATTTT.

The gene calls are TRBV7-7 and TRBJ1-1; D might be TRBD1 (5 bases). Trimming left V 10 bases short and J 1 base short, with 13 bases between. Germline V CDR1 and CDR2: SSHAT, FNYEAQ (reference sequence). The CDR3 length is 13 residues. CDR3 DNA sequence: TGTGCCACATCGCGGGACGCGAACACTGAAGCTTTCTTT. This gives the protein CATSRDANTEAFF.

The V gene is TRBV5-4, the J gene TRBJ1-1, with 7 bases that match TRBD1. V trimming: 1 base; J trimming: 5 bases; junction bases outside the gene matches: 2. This CDR3 region has 13 residues. CDR1 is SGHNT, CDR2 YYREEE, per germline (reference sequence). The CDR3 DNA sequence: TGTGCCAGCAGCTTGCAACAGGGGACTGAAGCTTTCTTT. Protein: CASSLQQGTEAFF.